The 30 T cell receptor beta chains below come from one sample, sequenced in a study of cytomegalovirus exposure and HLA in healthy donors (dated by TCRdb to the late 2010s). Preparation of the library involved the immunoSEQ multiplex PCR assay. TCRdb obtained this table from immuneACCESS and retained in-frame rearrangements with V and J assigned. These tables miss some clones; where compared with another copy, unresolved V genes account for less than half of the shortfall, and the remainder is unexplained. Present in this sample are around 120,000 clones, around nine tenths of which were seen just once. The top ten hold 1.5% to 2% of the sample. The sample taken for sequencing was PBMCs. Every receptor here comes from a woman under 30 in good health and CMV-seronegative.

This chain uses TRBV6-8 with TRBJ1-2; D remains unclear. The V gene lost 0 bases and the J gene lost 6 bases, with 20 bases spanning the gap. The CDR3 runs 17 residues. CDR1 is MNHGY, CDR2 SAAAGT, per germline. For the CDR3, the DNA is TGTGCCAGCAGTTACTCTTTCCGTTTCCGGGGAGCTGATGGCTACACCTTC. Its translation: CASSYSFRFRGADGYTF.

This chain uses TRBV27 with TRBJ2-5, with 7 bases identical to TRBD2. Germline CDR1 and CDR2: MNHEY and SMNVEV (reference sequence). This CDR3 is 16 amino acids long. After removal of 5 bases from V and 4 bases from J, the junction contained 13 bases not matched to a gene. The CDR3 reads CASSTRRGREGETQYF. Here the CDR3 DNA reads TGTGCCAGCAGTACCCGGCGGGGGAGAGAGGGAGAGACCCAGTACTTC.

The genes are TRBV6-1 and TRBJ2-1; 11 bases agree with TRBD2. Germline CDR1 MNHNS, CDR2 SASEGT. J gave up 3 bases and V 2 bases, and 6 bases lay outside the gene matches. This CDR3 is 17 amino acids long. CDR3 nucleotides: TGTGCCAGCAGTGAATTTAGCGGGAGGGCCCTCTACAATGAGCAGTTCTTC. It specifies CASSEFSGRALYNEQFF.

CDR3 residues: CASSIDPGTGANVLTF. In DNA form, the CDR3 reads TGTGCCAGTAGTATAGACCCCGGGACTGGGGCCAACGTCCTGACTTTC. This rearrangement joins TRBV19 to TRBJ2-6; perhaps TRBD2 as D (5 bases). V lost 0 bases and J lost 2, with 8 bases in between. Looked up from germline, CDR1 is LNHDA and CDR2 is SQIVND (reference sequence). There are 16 residues in the CDR3.

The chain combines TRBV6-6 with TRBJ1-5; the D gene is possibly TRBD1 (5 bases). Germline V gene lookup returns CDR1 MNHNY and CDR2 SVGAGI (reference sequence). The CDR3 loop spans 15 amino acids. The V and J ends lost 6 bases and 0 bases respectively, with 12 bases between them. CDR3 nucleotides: TGTGCCAGCAGCCCGCCGACAGATAGCAATCAGCCCCAGCATTTT. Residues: CASSPPTDSNQPQHF.

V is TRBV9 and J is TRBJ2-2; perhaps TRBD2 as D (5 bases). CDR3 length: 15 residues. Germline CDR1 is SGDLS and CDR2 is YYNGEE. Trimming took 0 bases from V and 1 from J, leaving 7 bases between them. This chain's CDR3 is CASSVVAGNTGELFF. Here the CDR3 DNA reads TGTGCCAGCAGCGTAGTCGCGGGGAACACCGGGGAGCTGTTTTTT.

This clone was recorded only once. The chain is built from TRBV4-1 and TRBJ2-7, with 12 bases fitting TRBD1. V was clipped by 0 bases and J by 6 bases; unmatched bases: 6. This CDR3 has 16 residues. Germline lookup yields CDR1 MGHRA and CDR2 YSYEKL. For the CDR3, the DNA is TGCGCCAGCAGCCAAGAGTCGGGACAGGGGGCGGGCGAGCAGTACTTC. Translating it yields CASSQESGQGAGEQYF.

CDR3 in DNA: TGTGCCAGCAGCAACAGGGGAACGGAGGGCTACACCTTC. This gives the protein CASSNRGTEGYTF. The gene calls are TRBV11-3 and TRBJ1-2, with TRBD1 identical over 7 bases. Trimming took 5 bases from V and 8 from J; bases not matched to a gene: 8. The CDR3 covers 13 residues. Looked up from germline, CDR1 is SGHNT and CDR2 is YENEEA.

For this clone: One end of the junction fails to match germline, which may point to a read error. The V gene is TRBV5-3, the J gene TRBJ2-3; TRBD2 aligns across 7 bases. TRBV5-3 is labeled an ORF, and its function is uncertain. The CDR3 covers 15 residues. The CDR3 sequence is CASSLGGGNTDTQYF. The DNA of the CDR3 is TGTGCCAGCAGCTTGGGGGGAGGGAACACAGATACGCAGTATTTT.

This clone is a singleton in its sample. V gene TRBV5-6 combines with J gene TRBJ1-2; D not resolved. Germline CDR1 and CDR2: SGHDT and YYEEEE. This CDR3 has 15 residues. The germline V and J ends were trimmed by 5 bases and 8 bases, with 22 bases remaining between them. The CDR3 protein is CASRTPNGEAGGYTF. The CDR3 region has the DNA TGTGCCAGCAGGACGCCGAACGGCGAAGCGGGGGGCTACACCTTC.

The DNA of the CDR3 is TGTGCCAGCAGTCCCCTACGACTAGCGGGAGAAATATCCGGGGAGCTGTTTTTT. It specifies CASSPLRLAGEISGELFF. The rearrangement links TRBV27 to TRBJ2-2, with 12 bases fitting TRBD2. Looked up from germline, CDR1 is MNHEY and CDR2 is SMNVEV (reference sequence). After removal of 5 bases from V and 6 bases from J, the junction contained 13 bases not matched to a gene. CDR3 size: 18 residues.

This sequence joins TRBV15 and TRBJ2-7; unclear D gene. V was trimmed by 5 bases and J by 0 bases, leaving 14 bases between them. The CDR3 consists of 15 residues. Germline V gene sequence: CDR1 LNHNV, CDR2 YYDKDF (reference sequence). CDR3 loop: CATSFSTTSSYEQYF. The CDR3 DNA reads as TGTGCCACCAGCTTTTCCACCACCAGCTCCTACGAGCAGTACTTC.

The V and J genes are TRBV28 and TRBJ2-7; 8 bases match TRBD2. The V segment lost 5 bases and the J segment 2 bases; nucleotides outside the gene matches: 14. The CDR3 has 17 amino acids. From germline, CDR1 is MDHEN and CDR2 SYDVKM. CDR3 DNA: TGTGCCAGCAGTCCAACCGCGGGAGGAAGAAACCCCTACGAGCAGTACTTC. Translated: CASSPTAGGRNPYEQYF.

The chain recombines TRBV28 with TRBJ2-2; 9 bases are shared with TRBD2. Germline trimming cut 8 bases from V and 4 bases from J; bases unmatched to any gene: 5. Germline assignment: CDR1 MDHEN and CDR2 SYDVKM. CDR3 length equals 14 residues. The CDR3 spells CASLRSGGTGELFF. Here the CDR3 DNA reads TGTGCCAGCCTACGTAGCGGGGGCACCGGGGAGCTGTTTTTT.

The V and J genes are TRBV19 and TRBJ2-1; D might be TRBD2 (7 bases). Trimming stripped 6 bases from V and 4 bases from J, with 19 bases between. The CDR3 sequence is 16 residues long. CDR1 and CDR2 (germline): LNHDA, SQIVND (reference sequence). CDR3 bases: TGTGCCAGTAGCCCGGACAGTGGCGGGGGTTACAATGAGCAGTTCTTC. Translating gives CASSPDSGGGYNEQFF.

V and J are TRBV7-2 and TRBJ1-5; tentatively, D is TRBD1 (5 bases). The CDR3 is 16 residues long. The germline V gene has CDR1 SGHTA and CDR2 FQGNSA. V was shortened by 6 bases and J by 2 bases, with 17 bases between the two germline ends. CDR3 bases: TGTGCCAGCAGTTCGCCGGGGGAGGTAGGCAATCAGCCCCAGCATTTT. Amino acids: CASSSPGEVGNQPQHF.

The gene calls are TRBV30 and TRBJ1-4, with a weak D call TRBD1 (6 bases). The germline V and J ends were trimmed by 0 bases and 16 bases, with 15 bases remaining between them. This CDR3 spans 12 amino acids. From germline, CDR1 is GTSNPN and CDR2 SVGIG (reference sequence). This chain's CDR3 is CAWSVPGQGKFF. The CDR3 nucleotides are TGTGCCTGGAGTGTTCCCGGGCAGGGGAAGTTTTTT.

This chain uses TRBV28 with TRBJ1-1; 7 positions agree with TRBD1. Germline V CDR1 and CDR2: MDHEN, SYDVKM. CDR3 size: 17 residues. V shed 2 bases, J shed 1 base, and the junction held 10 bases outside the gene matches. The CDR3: CASSLQASGQQNTEAFF. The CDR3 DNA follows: TGTGCCAGCAGTTTACAGGCCTCGGGACAGCAGAACACTGAAGCTTTCTTT.

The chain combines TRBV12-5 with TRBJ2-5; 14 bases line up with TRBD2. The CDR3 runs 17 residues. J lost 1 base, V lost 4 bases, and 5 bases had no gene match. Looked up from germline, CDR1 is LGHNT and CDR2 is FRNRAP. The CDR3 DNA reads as TGTGCTAGTGGTTCCGGGACTAGCGGGGGCCTCCAAGAGACCCAGTACTTC. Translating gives CASGSGTSGGLQETQYF. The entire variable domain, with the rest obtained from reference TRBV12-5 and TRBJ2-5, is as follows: DARVTQTPRHKVTEMGQEVTMRCQPILGHNTVFWYRQTMMQGLELLAYFRNRAPLDDSGMPKDRFSAEMPDATLATLKIQPSEPRDSAVYFCASGSGTSGGLQETQYFGPGTRLLVL.

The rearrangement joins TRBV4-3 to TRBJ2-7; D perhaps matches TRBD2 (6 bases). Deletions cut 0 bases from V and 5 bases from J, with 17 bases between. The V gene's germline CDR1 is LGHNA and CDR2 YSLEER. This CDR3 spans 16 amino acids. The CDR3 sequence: CASSQDARGAQDEQYF. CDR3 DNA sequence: TGCGCCAGCAGCCAAGATGCGCGGGGCGCCCAGGACGAGCAGTACTTC.

The chain's CDR3 is CASSRGGVSGNTIYF. The CDR3 region has the DNA TGTGCCAGTAGTAGAGGCGGGGTTTCAGGAAACACCATATATTTT. The rearrangement links TRBV19 to TRBJ1-3, with D unclear. V gave up 4 bases and J gave up 4 bases, with 14 bases separating them. This CDR3 has 15 amino acids. CDR1 and CDR2 from the germline V gene are LNHDA and SQIVND (reference sequence).

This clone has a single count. CDR3 sequence reads: CASSRTRGAQETQYF. The CDR3 DNA reads as TGTGCCAGCAGCCGAACCAGGGGGGCTCAAGAGACCCAGTACTTC. The chain carries TRBV6-5 and TRBJ2-5; D might be TRBD1 (7 bases). Germline V gene lookup returns CDR1 MNHEY and CDR2 SVGAGI. The CDR3 sequence is 15 residues long. Trimming stripped 6 bases from V and 2 bases from J, with 16 bases between.

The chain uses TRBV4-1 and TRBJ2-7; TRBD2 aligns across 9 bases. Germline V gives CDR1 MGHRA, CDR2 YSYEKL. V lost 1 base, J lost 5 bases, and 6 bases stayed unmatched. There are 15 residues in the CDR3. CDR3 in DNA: TGCGCCAGCAGCCAAGGAGGACTAGCGATCCACGAGCAGTACTTC. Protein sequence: CASSQGGLAIHEQYF.

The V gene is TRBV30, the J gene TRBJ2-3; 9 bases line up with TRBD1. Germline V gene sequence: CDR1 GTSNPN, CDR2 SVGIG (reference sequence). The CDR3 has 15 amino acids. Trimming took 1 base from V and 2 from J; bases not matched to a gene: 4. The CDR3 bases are TGTGCCTGGAGTGCAGGGGACAGGGACACAGATACGCAGTATTTT. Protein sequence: CAWSAGDRDTDTQYF.

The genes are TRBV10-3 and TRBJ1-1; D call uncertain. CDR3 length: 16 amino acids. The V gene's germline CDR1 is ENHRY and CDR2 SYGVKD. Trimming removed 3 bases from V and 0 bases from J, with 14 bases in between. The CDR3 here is CAISDPGREMNTEAFF. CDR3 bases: TGTGCCATCAGTGACCCCGGAAGGGAGATGAACACTGAAGCTTTCTTT.

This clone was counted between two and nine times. DNA for the CDR3: TGTGCCAGCAACCTGCGACAGGGGTCGTACGAGCAGTACTTC. As protein: CASNLRQGSYEQYF. This chain uses TRBV6-1 with TRBJ2-7; 8 bases fit TRBD1. Losses at the gene ends were 7 bases for V and 4 bases for J; bases not matched to a gene: 9. This CDR3 is 14 amino acids long. In germline, CDR1 is MNHNS, CDR2 SASEGT.

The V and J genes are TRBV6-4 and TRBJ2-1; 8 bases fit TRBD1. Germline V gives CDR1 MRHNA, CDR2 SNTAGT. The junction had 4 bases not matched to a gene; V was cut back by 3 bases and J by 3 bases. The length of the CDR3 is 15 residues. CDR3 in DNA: TGTGCCAGCAGTGAAGGACAGGGAGACTACAATGAGCAGTTCTTC. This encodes CASSEGQGDYNEQFF.

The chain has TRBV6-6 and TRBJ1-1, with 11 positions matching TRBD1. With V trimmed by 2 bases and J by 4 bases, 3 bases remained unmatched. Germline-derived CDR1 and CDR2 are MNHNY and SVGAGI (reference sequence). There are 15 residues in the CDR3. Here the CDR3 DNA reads TGTGCCAGCAGTTACCCCGGACAGGGGGCCACTGAAGCTTTCTTT. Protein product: CASSYPGQGATEAFF.

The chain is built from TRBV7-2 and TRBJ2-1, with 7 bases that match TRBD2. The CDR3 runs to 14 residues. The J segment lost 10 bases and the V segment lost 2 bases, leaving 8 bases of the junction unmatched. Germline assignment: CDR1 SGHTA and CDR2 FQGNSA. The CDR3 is CASSLSRSGKEQFF. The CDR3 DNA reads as TGTGCCAGCAGCTTAAGCCGAAGCGGGAAGGAGCAGTTCTTC.

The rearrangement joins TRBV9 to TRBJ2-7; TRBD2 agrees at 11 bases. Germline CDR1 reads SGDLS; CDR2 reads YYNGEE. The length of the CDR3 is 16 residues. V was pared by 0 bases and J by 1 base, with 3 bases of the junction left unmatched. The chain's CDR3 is CASSVGTSGPSYEQYF. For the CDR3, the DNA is TGTGCCAGCAGCGTAGGGACTAGCGGGCCGTCCTACGAGCAGTACTTC. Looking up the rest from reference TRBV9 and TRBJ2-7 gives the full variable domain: DSGVTQTPKHLITATGQRVTLRCSPRSGDLSVYWYQQSLDQGLQFLIQYYNGEERAKGNILERFSAQQFPDLHSELNLSSLELGDSALYFCASSVGTSGPSYEQYFGPGTRLTVT.